This T cell receptor beta chain stems from a study of T cells in localized non-small cell lung cancer. Assay: immunoSEQ multiplex PCR; the TCRdb copy retains only in-frame clones and omits some. The sample includes a few thousand clones, less than 65% of them seen just once. Germline lookup yields CDR1 KGHSH and CDR2 LQKENI. V was cut by 6 bases and J by 2 bases, with 7 bases left in between. The CDR3 is made up of 12 amino acids. The source is a woman aged 18-55 years with stage I lung adenocarcinoma. The chain combines TRBV18 with TRBJ1-1; D remains unclear. The sample was lymph node tissue, taken before any cancer treatment. The CDR3 loop is CASSHPNTEAFF. As DNA, the CDR3 is TGTGCCAGCTCGCACCCAAACACTGAAGCTTTCTTT.